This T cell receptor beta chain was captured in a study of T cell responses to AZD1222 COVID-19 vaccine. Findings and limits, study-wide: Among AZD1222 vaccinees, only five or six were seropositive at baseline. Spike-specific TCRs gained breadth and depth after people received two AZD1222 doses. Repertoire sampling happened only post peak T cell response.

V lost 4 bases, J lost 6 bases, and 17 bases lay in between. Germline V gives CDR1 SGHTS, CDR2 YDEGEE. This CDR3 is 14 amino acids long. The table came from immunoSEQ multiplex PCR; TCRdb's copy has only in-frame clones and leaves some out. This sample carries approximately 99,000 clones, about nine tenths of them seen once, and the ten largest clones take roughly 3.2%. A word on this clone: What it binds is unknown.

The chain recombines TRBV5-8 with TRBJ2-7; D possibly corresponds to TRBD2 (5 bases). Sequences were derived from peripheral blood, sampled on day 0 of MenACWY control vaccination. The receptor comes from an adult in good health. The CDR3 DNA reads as TGTGCCAGCAGCCACCCTGGCAGCGGCGGCGAGCAGTACTTC. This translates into CASSHPGSGGEQYF.